The 15 T cell receptor beta chains in this list originate from one sample, sequenced in a study of PD-1 blockade in classical Hodgkin lymphoma. Each patient's relapse followed autologous stem cell transplantation, and brentuximab vedotin exposure varied. Repertoires were generated with immunoSEQ multiplex PCR, while TCRdb's copy carries only in-frame clones and drops some. The top ten clones hold 12% of a sample with about 97,000 clones, around 80% of them seen once. Specimen: peripheral blood mononuclear cells (PBMCs), collected at baseline. Receptors were obtained from a human donor with classical Hodgkin lymphoma.

The chain joins TRBV18 to TRBJ1-2, with D possibly TRBD1 on 6 matching bases. Germline lookup yields CDR1 KGHSH and CDR2 LQKENI. Trimming took 5 bases from V and 1 from J, leaving 14 bases between them. The CDR3 spans 15 residues. For the CDR3, the DNA is TGTGCCAGCTCAGAGGGACAAACCTTTAACTATGGCTACACCTTC. Protein sequence: CASSEGQTFNYGYTF. The entire variable domain, with the rest obtained from reference TRBV18 and TRBJ1-2, is as follows: NAGVMQNPRHLVRRRGQEARLRCSPMKGHSHVYWYRQLPEEGLKFMVYLQKENIIDESGMPKERFSAEFPKEGPSILRIQQVVRGDSAAYFCASSEGQTFNYGYTFGSGTRLTVV.

This clone was recorded only once. The V call is TRBV18, the J call TRBJ2-7; maybe TRBD1 (5 bases). The CDR3 loop spans 13 amino acids. V dropped 2 bases and J dropped 3 bases, with 8 bases sitting between them. Per germline, CDR1 KGHSH and CDR2 LQKENI. The CDR3 bases are TGTGCCAGCTCACCAAGGGGCAACTACGAGCAGTACTTC. Its translation is CASSPRGNYEQYF.

The chain carries TRBV6-4 and TRBJ2-6; tentatively, D is TRBD1 (5 bases). Trimming shortened V by 3 bases and J by 2 bases, and 5 bases separated the two germline ends. Germline-derived CDR1 and CDR2 are MRHNA and SNTAGT. The CDR3 loop spans 14 amino acids. This CDR3 reads CASSEGAGANVLTF. CDR3 nucleotide sequence: TGTGCCAGCAGTGAAGGGGCTGGGGCCAACGTCCTGACTTTC.

The chain employs TRBV6-5 and TRBJ1-2; a possible D gene is TRBD1 (5 bases). Trimming cost V 6 bases and J 1 base, with 12 bases left between them. CDR1 and CDR2 from the germline V gene are MNHEY and SVGAGI. This CDR3 has 14 residues. CDR3 sequence: CASSLAGGNYGYTF. In DNA form, the CDR3 reads TGTGCCAGCAGCCTAGCCGGGGGTAACTATGGCTACACCTTC.

The chain links TRBV4-3 to TRBJ2-2; D call uncertain. The CDR3 sequence is 14 residues long. Germline values: CDR1 LGHNA, CDR2 YSLEER. V was pared by 5 bases and J by 0 bases, with 7 bases between. The CDR3 coding sequence is TGCGCCAGCAGCTTAAGACCGAACACCGGGGAGCTGTTTTTT. Protein product: CASSLRPNTGELFF.

This clone occurred a few times. This chain uses TRBV6-6 with TRBJ1-5; D is unresolved. The CDR3 has 11 amino acids. Per the germline V gene, CDR1 is MNHNY and CDR2 is SVGAGI (reference sequence). V gave up 8 bases and J gave up 4 bases, with 6 bases separating them. CDR3 DNA sequence: TGTGCCAGCGGAGGGAATCAGCCCCAGCATTTT. Translation gives CASGGNQPQHF.

The CDR3 is CASRNGGEGEQYF. CDR3 coding DNA: TGCGCCAGCAGAAATGGGGGGGAAGGAGAGCAGTACTTC. The chain recombines TRBV5-1 with TRBJ2-7; 7 nucleotides agree with TRBD2. The V segment lost 5 bases and the J segment 7 bases; nucleotides outside the gene matches: 9. This CDR3 comprises 13 residues. Germline lookup yields CDR1 SGHRS and CDR2 YFSETQ.

The count of this clone is one. The chain carries TRBV6-1 and TRBJ1-3; the D gene is possibly TRBD1 (6 bases). The CDR3 is 12 residues long. V lost 7 bases and J 14 bases, leaving 18 bases between the germline ends. Germline loops: CDR1 MNHNS, CDR2 SASEGT. In nucleotides, the CDR3 is TGTGCCAGCACCTCAGCCGGGGGCCCTTTATATTTT. Protein sequence: CASTSAGGPLYF.

This sequence joins TRBV14 and TRBJ1-2; a possible D gene is TRBD1 (5 bases). CDR1 is SGHDN, CDR2 FVKESK, per germline. Trimming took 6 bases from V and 3 from J, leaving 11 bases between them. The CDR3 spans 13 residues. Here the CDR3 DNA reads TGTGCCAGCAGTTTAGGGACCCACTATGGCTACACCTTC. Residues: CASSLGTHYGYTF.

This clone was detected only a few times. This CDR3 reads CASTEWEGQLFF. The DNA of the CDR3 is TGTGCCAGCACCGAGTGGGAGGGTCAGCTGTTTTTT. V gene TRBV7-9 combines with J gene TRBJ2-2; TRBD2 matches at 7 bases. V lost 7 bases and J lost 12; bases outside the gene matches: 8. The germline CDR1 and CDR2 sequences are SEHNR and FQNEAQ (reference sequence). CDR3 size: 12 residues.

This clone was found once. The chain is built from TRBV5-1 and TRBJ2-7; 11 bases agree with TRBD2. This CDR3 comprises 14 residues. V was pared by 4 bases and J by 5 bases, with 5 bases of the junction left unmatched. Germline CDR1 is SGHRS and CDR2 is YFSETQ. The CDR3 loop reads CASSPMTSGNEQYF. DNA of the CDR3: TGCGCCAGCAGCCCCATGACTAGCGGGAACGAGCAGTACTTC.

This rearrangement joins TRBV28 to TRBJ2-7; TRBD1 matches 7 bases. The CDR3 length is 14 residues. Germline values: CDR1 MDHEN, CDR2 SYDVKM. V lost 8 bases to trimming and J lost 2 bases; unmatched junction nucleotides: 9. In DNA form, the CDR3 reads TGTGCCAGCGGAAAGTGGGACAGTCCCTACGAGCAGTACTTC. This translates into CASGKWDSPYEQYF.

The gene calls are TRBV18 and TRBJ2-7; possible D gene TRBD1, 6 bases. CDR3 length equals 14 residues. Trimming pared 3 bases from V and 5 bases from J, leaving 14 bases between. The germline CDR1 and CDR2 sequences are KGHSH and LQKENI. CDR3 in amino acids: CASSPRQGLNEQYF. The CDR3 region has the DNA TGTGCCAGCTCACCCCGGCAGGGGCTCAACGAGCAGTACTTC.

A single count supports this clone. The chain links TRBV7-3 to TRBJ2-5, with TRBD2 identical over 13 bases. The CDR3 runs 15 residues. V lost 4 bases to trimming and J lost 2 bases; unmatched junction nucleotides: 1. Germline V gene sequence: CDR1 SGHTA, CDR2 FQGTGA. The CDR3 nucleotides are TGTGCCAGCAGCTCGGGACTAGCGGGACAAGAGACCCAGTACTTC. It encodes CASSSGLAGQETQYF. The whole variable domain, remainder taken from reference TRBV7-3 and TRBJ2-5, is GAGVSQTPSNKVTEKGKYVELRCDPISGHTALYWYRQSLGQGPEFLIYFQGTGAADDSGLPNDRFFAVRPEGSVSTLKIQRTERGDSAVYLCASSSGLAGQETQYFGPGTRLLVL.

J is TRBJ2-2 and V is TRBV7-3; 8 bases agree with TRBD2. The length of the CDR3 is 15 residues. CDR1 SGHTA and CDR2 FQGTGA come from the germline V gene. Trimming at V came to 2 bases and at J to 1 base, leaving 0 bases not matched to a gene. The CDR3 sequence is CASSLAGGNTGELFF. The DNA for the CDR3 is TGTGCCAGCAGCTTAGCGGGAGGGAACACCGGGGAGCTGTTTTTT.